The 19 T cell receptor beta chains below were found in one sample sequenced in a study of blood T cell repertoires in COVID-19. Repertoires were generated with immunoSEQ multiplex PCR, while TCRdb's copy carries only in-frame clones and drops some. The sample has almost 70,000 clones, nearly 90% seen once. Sample: peripheral blood. Every receptor here comes from a woman aged 45-60 years with active COVID-19.

V usage is TRBV25-1 and J usage is TRBJ1-4; D is uncertain. The germline gives CDR1 MGHDK, CDR2 SYGVNS. V lost 4 bases, J lost 1 base, and 7 bases lay in between. The CDR3 loop spans 14 amino acids. CDR3 loop: CASSGLLTNEKLFF. The CDR3, as DNA: TGTGCCAGCAGTGGACTGTTAACTAATGAAAAACTGTTTTTT.

This chain uses TRBV5-1 with TRBJ1-1, with 7 bases lining up with TRBD1. V gave up 2 bases and J gave up 7 bases; unmatched junction bases: 2. CDR3 length equals 12 residues. CDR1 and CDR2 (germline): SGHRS, YFSETQ. CDR3: CASSLGGVEAFF. In nucleotides, the CDR3 is TGCGCCAGCAGCTTAGGGGGCGTTGAAGCTTTCTTT.

This clone was seen a few times. V and J are TRBV2 and TRBJ2-7; D may be TRBD2 (5 bases). V lost 6 bases to trimming and J lost 4 bases, with 16 bases between them. Germline-derived CDR1 and CDR2 are SNHLY and FYNNEI. The CDR3 is 14 amino acids. CDR3 loop: CASRERLIAYEQYF. The CDR3, as DNA: TGTGCCAGCAGGGAGCGGCTTATTGCTTACGAGCAGTACTTC.

This rearrangement joins TRBV18 to TRBJ2-3, with TRBD2 identical over 12 bases. The CDR3 totals 16 residues. Germline V lookup: CDR1 KGHSH, CDR2 LQKENI. V lost 2 bases to trimming and J lost 5 bases; unmatched junction nucleotides: 5. The CDR3 DNA sequence: TGTGCCAGCTCACCATCGACTAGCGGGAGTAAAGATACGCAGTATTTT. This encodes CASSPSTSGSKDTQYF.

This chain links TRBV6-5 with TRBJ1-2; 7 bases agree with TRBD1. The CDR3 has 12 amino acids. V gave up 6 bases and J gave up 6 bases; unmatched junction bases: 4. The V gene's germline CDR1 is MNHEY and CDR2 SVGAGI. CDR3 region: CASRTGTDGYTF. For the CDR3, the DNA is TGTGCCAGCAGAACCGGGACAGATGGCTACACCTTC.

The gene calls are TRBV5-6 and TRBJ2-2; D is possibly TRBD1 (6 bases). Germline V CDR1 and CDR2: SGHDT, YYEEEE. The V and J ends lost 4 bases and 5 bases respectively, with 6 bases between them. The CDR3 covers 12 residues. CDR3 in DNA: TGTGCCAGCAGCACAGGGACCGGGGAGCTGTTTTTT. Protein product: CASSTGTGELFF.

CDR3 coding DNA: TGTGCCAGCAGCAATCCGACAGGGACAGGAGAGACCCAGTACTTC. It is translated as CASSNPTGTGETQYF. The J gene is TRBJ2-5, the V gene TRBV5-6; TRBD1 agrees at 8 bases. The CDR3 extends over 15 amino acids. V trimming: 4 bases; J trimming: 4 bases; junction bases outside the gene matches: 9. Looked up from germline, CDR1 is SGHDT and CDR2 is YYEEEE.

This clone was recorded only once. This chain joins TRBV7-3 and TRBJ2-1; 11 bases fit TRBD2. With V trimmed by 4 bases and J by 3 bases, 5 bases remained unmatched. This CDR3 region has 16 residues. The germline V gene has CDR1 SGHTA and CDR2 FQGTGA. The CDR3 sequence: CASSSTSGSGYNEQFF. The CDR3 DNA follows: TGTGCCAGCAGCTCAACTAGCGGGAGTGGCTACAATGAGCAGTTCTTC.

J is TRBJ1-1 and V is TRBV6-6, with D tentatively TRBD1 (6 bases). Trimming pared 2 bases from V and 5 bases from J, leaving 18 bases between. Germline lookup yields CDR1 MNHNY and CDR2 SVGAGI (reference sequence). This CDR3 has 16 amino acids. CDR3 protein: CASSYPPGSRGTEAFF. CDR3 nucleotide sequence: TGTGCCAGCAGTTACCCGCCAGGTAGCAGGGGAACTGAAGCTTTCTTT.

The chain combines TRBV12-3 or TRBV12-4 with TRBJ2-1, with 9 bases that match TRBD1. Trimming at V came to 10 bases and at J to 6 bases, leaving 1 base not matched to a gene. The length of the CDR3 is 11 residues. This chain's CDR3 is CATTGGNEQFF. DNA of the CDR3: TGTGCCACGACAGGGGGCAATGAGCAGTTCTTC.

The chain joins TRBV7-8 to TRBJ2-1; D remains ambiguous. CDR3 size: 13 residues. Between the trimmed V and J ends, which lost 5 bases and 5 bases, there was a span of 10 bases. The germline V gene encodes CDR1 SGHVS and CDR2 FQNEAQ. In DNA form, the CDR3 reads TGTGCCAGCAGCGTCTACCAAAACAATGAGCAGTTCTTC. Amino acids: CASSVYQNNEQFF.

V usage is TRBV6-5 and J usage is TRBJ2-7, with D possibly TRBD2 on 5 matching bases. The V gene's germline CDR1 is MNHEY and CDR2 SVGAGI. This CDR3 is built from 15 residues. V lost 4 bases and J lost 3, with 16 bases in between. CDR3 nucleotides: TGTGCCAGCAGTTTTGGCGGAGGATCAAACTACGAGCAGTACTTC. Its translation is CASSFGGGSNYEQYF.

This chain links TRBV19 with TRBJ1-2, with 7 bases matching TRBD1. CDR3 length: 15 amino acids. Trimming cost V 9 bases and J 4 bases; bases outside gene matches: 14. Germline CDR1 reads LNHDA; CDR2 reads SQIVND (reference sequence). Here the CDR3 reads CARVDTGVPSYGYTF. The CDR3 DNA is TGTGCCAGGGTTGATACAGGGGTCCCCTCCTATGGCTACACCTTC.

The chain combines TRBV7-2 with TRBJ2-7, with 8 bases aligning to TRBD2. V gave up 4 bases and J gave up 9 bases; unmatched junction bases: 5. CDR3 size: 12 residues. Germline assignment: CDR1 SGHTA and CDR2 FQGNSA. In nucleotides, the CDR3 is TGTGCCAGCAGCTCAGCGGGAGCGGGGCAGTACTTC. As protein: CASSSAGAGQYF.

This sequence joins TRBV11-2 and TRBJ2-3; D call uncertain. This CDR3 has 14 residues. In germline, CDR1 is SGHAT, CDR2 FQNNGV. V dropped 5 bases and J dropped 6 bases, with 15 bases sitting between them. The CDR3 reads CASSQTWVVDTQYF. In nucleotides, the CDR3 is TGTGCCAGCAGCCAGACTTGGGTTGTTGATACGCAGTATTTT.

Comments on this clone: A junction boundary mismatches the germline segment, possibly from a read error. The rearrangement uses TRBV25-1 and TRBJ2-1, with TRBD2 matching 12 bases. From germline, CDR1 is MGHDK and CDR2 SYGVNS. The CDR3 has 17 residues. The CDR3 here is CASTESYRLAGDGEQFF. Written as DNA, the CDR3 is TGTGCCAGCACTGAAAGTTATAGACTAGCGGGAGATGGGGAGCAGTTCTTC.

The chain recombines TRBV6-6 with TRBJ1-3; 9 nucleotides align to TRBD1. The CDR3 covers 15 residues. With V trimmed by 7 bases and J by 4 bases, 8 bases remained unmatched. Germline loops: CDR1 MNHNY, CDR2 SVGAGI (reference sequence). CDR3 DNA: TGTGCCAGCATAAGCGGGGGACAGGGAGGAAACACCATATATTTT. It encodes CASISGGQGGNTIYF.

The gene calls are TRBV5-6 and TRBJ2-2, with a weak D call TRBD1 (6 bases). Germline-derived CDR1 and CDR2 are SGHDT and YYEEEE. This CDR3 comprises 15 residues. The V and J ends lost 6 bases and 3 bases respectively, with 15 bases between them. Written as DNA, the CDR3 is TGTGCCAGCAACTCAAGAGGGGGATACACCGGGGAGCTGTTTTTT. It translates to CASNSRGGYTGELFF.

The chain combines TRBV18 with TRBJ2-1; 12 bases are shared with TRBD2. The germline CDR1 and CDR2 sequences are KGHSH and LQKENI. With V trimmed by 6 bases and J by 0 bases, 6 bases remained unmatched. The CDR3 spans 17 residues. In DNA, the CDR3 is TGTGCCAGCTCGCCGGGACTAGCGGGTTTCTCCTACAATGAGCAGTTCTTC. It yields the protein CASSPGLAGFSYNEQFF.